This TCR beta chain emerged from a study of blood T cell repertoires in COVID-19. Looking at the study overall: T cells, B-cell-depleted T cells, or PBMCs provided the cDNA or gDNA that served as material.

CDR1 is SGDLS, CDR2 YYNGEE, per germline. This CDR3 is built from 15 residues. V lost 4 bases and J lost 0, with 12 bases in between. Generated by immunoSEQ multiplex PCR, the TCRdb table keeps only in-frame clones and is missing some. The sample records some 270,000 clones, 70% to 90% being singletons. This receptor was identified in a woman in her seventies with acute or convalescent COVID-19. V gene TRBV9 combines with J gene TRBJ2-3, with D perhaps matching TRBD1 (6 bases). The specimen was peripheral blood. The CDR3 loop reads CASSPQGPSTDTQYF. CDR3 bases: TGTGCCAGCAGCCCACAGGGCCCTAGCACAGATACGCAGTATTTT. Looking up the rest from reference TRBV9 and TRBJ2-3 gives the full variable domain: DSGVTQTPKHLITATGQRVTLRCSPRSGDLSVYWYQQSLDQGLQFLIQYYNGEERAKGNILERFSAQQFPDLHSELNLSSLELGDSALYFCASSPQGPSTDTQYFGPGTRLTVL.